Below are 13 T cell receptor beta chains sequenced from a single sample in a study of CXCR3-negative and CXCR3-positive naive CD8 T cells. Findings and caveats of the study: CXCR3-negative naive cells had less hydrophobic TRB CDR3s than did CXCR3-positive naive cells.

The authors prepared UMI-labeled TRB cDNA libraries by 5' RACE. TCRdb re-called the 5' RACE reads; every CDR3 protein appears as one record, without DNA. Its listing shows some 150,000 distinct CDR3 sequences. No antigen has been identified for these receptors. Sequences were obtained from naive CXCR3+ CD8+ T cells from blood. Indicated subset: CD45RO-CCR7+CD27+CD95- naive CD8+ T cells expressing CXCR3 (TNR3+). Receptors originate from a human donor in good health. Some clones in this sample may be carry-over from other donors' samples.

The chain links TRBV29-1 to TRBJ2-7; TCRdb picks TRBD2, but there is no DNA to check that call. CDR3 length: 14 residues. Looked up from germline, CDR1 is SQVTM and CDR2 is ANQGSEA. The CDR3 here is CSVHRTSGRPEQYF.

The rearrangement joins TRBV16 to TRBJ1-1. The CDR3 length is 11 residues. CDR1 and CDR2 (germline): KGHSY, FQNENV. The CDR3 sequence: CASSQYTEAFF. The entire variable domain, with the rest obtained from reference TRBV16 and TRBJ1-1, is as follows: GEEVAQTPKHLVRGEGQKAKLYCAPIKGHSYVFWYQQVLKNEFKFLISFQNENVFDETGMPKERFSAKCLPNSPCSLEIQATKLEDSAVYFCASSQYTEAFFGQGTRLTVV.

The chain joins TRBV5-1 to TRBJ2-7. The V gene's germline CDR1 is SGHRS and CDR2 YFSETQ. The CDR3 contains 12 residues. CDR3: CASSLGPWEQYF.

The rearrangement uses TRBV12-3 or TRBV12-4 and TRBJ2-4; TCRdb designates TRBD2, a call that cannot be tested without DNA. This CDR3 is 16 amino acids long. CDR3 protein: CASSFASGVLENIQYF.

The CDR3 spells CASSVRDNEQYF. The gene calls are TRBV12-3 or TRBV12-4 and TRBJ2-7. CDR3 length equals 12 residues.

V and J are TRBV2 and TRBJ2-7; TCRdb returns TRBD1, unconfirmable since there is no DNA. CDR3 length equals 15 residues. Germline CDR1 SNHLY, CDR2 FYNNEI. CDR3 residues: CASSVTTGNPYEQYF.

CDR3 amino acids: CAISEPGLAGGPDNEQFF. The chain couples TRBV10-3 to TRBJ2-1; the TRBD2 assignment by TCRdb is unverifiable without DNA. CDR3 size: 18 residues. Germline V lookup: CDR1 ENHRY, CDR2 SYGVKD.

The chain is built from TRBV15 and TRBJ2-5; TCRdb proposes TRBD1, but this gene call is untestable without DNA. CDR1 is LNHNV and CDR2 is YYDKDF in the germline V gene (reference sequence). The CDR3 length is 15 residues. This chain's CDR3 is CATSRDRNPAETQYF.

The chain recombines TRBV29-1 with TRBJ2-7; TCRdb designates TRBD1, a call that cannot be tested without DNA. CDR1 is SQVTM and CDR2 is ANQGSEA in the germline V gene. The CDR3 contains 14 residues. The CDR3 loop reads CSVTTSGQLYEQYF.

V gene TRBV29-1 combines with J gene TRBJ1-1; checking the TCRdb D call of TRBD1 is not possible without DNA. The CDR3 has 16 amino acids. The germline V gene has CDR1 SQVTM and CDR2 ANQGSEA. The CDR3 region is CSVDRQGLGVNTEAFF.

The chain recombines TRBV29-1 with TRBJ1-1; the D gene TCRdb calls, TRBD1, cannot be checked with no DNA. CDR1 and CDR2 from the germline V gene are SQVTM and ANQGSEA. CDR3 length equals 14 residues. CDR3 sequence: CSVDLLTANTEAFF.

V and J are TRBV7-9 and TRBJ2-4. Per germline, CDR1 SEHNR and CDR2 FQNEAQ (reference sequence). The CDR3 loop spans 17 amino acids. The CDR3 spells CASSPDIPTLAKNIQYF. Filled out from reference TRBV7-9 and TRBJ2-4, the complete variable domain reads DTGVSQNPRHKITKRGQNVTFRCDPISEHNRLYWYRQTLGQGPEFLTYFQNEAQLEKSRLLSDRFSAERPKGSFSTLEIQRTEQGDSAMYLCASSPDIPTLAKNIQYFGAGTRLSVL.

V gene TRBV28 combines with J gene TRBJ2-5. The germline V gene has CDR1 MDHEN and CDR2 SYDVKM. This CDR3 spans 15 amino acids. CDR3 sequence reads: CASCLRQIIGETQYF. Full variable domain (remainder filled in from reference TRBV28 and TRBJ2-5): DVKVTQSSRYLVKRTGEKVFLECVQDMDHENMFWYRQDPGLGLRLIYFSYDVKMKEKGDIPEGYSVSREKKERFSLILESASTNQTSMYLCASCLRQIIGETQYFGPGTRLLVL.